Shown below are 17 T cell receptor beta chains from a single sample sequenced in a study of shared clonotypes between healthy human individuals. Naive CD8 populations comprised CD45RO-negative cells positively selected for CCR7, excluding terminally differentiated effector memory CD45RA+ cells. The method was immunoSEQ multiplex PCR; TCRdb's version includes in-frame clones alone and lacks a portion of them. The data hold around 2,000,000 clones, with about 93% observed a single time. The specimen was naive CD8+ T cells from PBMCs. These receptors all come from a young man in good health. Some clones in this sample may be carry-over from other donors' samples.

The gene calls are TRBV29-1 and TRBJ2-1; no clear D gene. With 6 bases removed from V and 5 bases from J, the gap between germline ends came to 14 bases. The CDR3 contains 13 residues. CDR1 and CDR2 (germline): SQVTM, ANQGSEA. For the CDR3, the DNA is TGCAGCGTGACCGGCGGAGTACACAATGAGCAGTTCTTC. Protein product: CSVTGGVHNEQFF.

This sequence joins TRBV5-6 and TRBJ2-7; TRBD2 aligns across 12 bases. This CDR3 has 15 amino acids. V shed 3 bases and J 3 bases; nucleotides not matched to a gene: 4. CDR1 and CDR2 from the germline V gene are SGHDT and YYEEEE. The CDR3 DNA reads TGTGCCAGCAGCTCTCGACTAGCGGGAGACTACGAGCAGTACTTC. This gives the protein CASSSRLAGDYEQYF.

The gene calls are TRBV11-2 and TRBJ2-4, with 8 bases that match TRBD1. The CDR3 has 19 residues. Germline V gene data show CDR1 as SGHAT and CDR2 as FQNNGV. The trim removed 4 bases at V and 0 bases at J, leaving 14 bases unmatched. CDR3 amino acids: CASSSANLTGGRAKNIQYF. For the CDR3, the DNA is TGTGCCAGCAGCTCCGCCAACTTAACAGGGGGTCGAGCCAAAAACATTCAGTACTTC.

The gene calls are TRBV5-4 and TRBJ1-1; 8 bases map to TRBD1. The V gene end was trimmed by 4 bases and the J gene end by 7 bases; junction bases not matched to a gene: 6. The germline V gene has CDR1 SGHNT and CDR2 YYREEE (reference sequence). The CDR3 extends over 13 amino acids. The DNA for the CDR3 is TGTGCCAGCAGCGCCACCGGGACAGGTGAAGCTTTCTTT. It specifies CASSATGTGEAFF.

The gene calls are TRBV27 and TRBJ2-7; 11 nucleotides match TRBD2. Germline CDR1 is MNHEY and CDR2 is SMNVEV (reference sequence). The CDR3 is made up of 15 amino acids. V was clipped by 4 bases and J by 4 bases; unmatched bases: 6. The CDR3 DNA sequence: TGTGCCAGCAGTTCTAGCGGGAGGAGGACTTACGAGCAGTACTTC. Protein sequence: CASSSSGRRTYEQYF.

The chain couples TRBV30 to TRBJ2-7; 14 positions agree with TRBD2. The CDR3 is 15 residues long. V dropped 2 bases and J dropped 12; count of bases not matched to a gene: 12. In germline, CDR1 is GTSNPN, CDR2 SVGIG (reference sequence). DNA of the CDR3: TGTGCCTGGAGTAAACCGGGACTAGCGGGAGAAGGGTCGTACTTC. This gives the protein CAWSKPGLAGEGSYF.

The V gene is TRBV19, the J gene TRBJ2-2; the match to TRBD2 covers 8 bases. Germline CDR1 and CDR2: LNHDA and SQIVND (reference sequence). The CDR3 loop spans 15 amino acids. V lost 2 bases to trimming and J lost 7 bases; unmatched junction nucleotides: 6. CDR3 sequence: CASSITAGGVGELFF. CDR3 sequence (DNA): TGTGCCAGTAGTATAACGGCGGGAGGTGTCGGGGAGCTGTTTTTT. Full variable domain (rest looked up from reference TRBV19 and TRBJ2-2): DGGITQSPKYLFRKEGQNVTLSCEQNLNHDAMYWYRQDPGQGLRLIYYSQIVNDFQKGDIAEGYSVSREKKESFPLTVTSAQKNPTAFYLCASSITAGGVGELFFGEGSRLTVL.

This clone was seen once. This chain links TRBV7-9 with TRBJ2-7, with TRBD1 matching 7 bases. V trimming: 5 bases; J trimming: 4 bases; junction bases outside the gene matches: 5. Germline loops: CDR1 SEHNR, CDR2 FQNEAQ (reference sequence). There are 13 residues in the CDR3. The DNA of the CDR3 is TGTGCCAGCAGCACGGGACAGATATACGAGCAGTACTTC. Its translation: CASSTGQIYEQYF.

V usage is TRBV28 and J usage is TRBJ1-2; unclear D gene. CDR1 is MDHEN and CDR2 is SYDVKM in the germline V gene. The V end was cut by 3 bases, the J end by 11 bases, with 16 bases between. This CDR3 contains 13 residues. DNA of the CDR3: TGTGCCAGCAGTTTTCTGCGGGTCGGTTCTTACACCTTC. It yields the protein CASSFLRVGSYTF.

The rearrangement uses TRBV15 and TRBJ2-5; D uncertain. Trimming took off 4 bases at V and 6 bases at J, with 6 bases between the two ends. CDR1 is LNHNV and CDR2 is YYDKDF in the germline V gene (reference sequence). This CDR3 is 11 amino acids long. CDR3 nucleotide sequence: TGTGCCACCAGCACAAAACAGACCCAGTACTTC. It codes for CATSTKQTQYF.

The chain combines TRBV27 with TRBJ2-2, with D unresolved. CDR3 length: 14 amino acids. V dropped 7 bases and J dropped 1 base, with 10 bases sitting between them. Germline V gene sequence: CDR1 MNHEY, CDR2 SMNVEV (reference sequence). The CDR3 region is CASTSRVNTGELFF. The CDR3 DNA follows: TGTGCCAGCACCTCTAGGGTGAACACCGGGGAGCTGTTTTTT.

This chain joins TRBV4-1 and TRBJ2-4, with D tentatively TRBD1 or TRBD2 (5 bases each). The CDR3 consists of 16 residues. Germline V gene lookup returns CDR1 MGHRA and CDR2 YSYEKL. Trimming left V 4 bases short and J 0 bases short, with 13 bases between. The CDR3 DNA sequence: TGCGCCAGCAGCCCGTCAGGGACGCTAGCCAAAAACATTCAGTACTTC. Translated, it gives CASSPSGTLAKNIQYF.

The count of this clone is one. DNA for the CDR3: TGTGCCAGCAGTGGTCGAAGAGGACAGATGAACACTGAAGCTTTCTTT. Residues: CASSGRRGQMNTEAFF. The chain couples TRBV2 to TRBJ1-1; D perhaps matches TRBD1 (6 bases). CDR1 is SNHLY, CDR2 FYNNEI, per germline. Trimming pared 4 bases from V and 0 bases from J, leaving 15 bases between. The CDR3 consists of 16 residues.

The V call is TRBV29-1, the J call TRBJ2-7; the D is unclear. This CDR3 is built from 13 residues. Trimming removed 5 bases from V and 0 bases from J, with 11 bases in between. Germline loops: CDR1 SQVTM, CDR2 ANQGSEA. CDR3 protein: CSVYGSSSYEQYF. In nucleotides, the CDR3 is TGCAGCGTTTACGGGTCGAGCTCCTACGAGCAGTACTTC.

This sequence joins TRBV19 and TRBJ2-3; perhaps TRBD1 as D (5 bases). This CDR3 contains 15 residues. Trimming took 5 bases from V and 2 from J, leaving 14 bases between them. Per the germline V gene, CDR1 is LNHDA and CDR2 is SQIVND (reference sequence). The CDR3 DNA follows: TGTGCCAGTAGTTTCTGGGGCAGGGTCACAGATACGCAGTATTTT. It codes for CASSFWGRVTDTQYF.

The CDR3 DNA reads as TGTGCCTGGAGGGGACTAGCGGGAGGACTCTACAATGAGCAGTTCTTC. Translating gives CAWRGLAGGLYNEQFF. The chain combines TRBV30 with TRBJ2-1, with 15 bases identical to TRBD2. This CDR3 comprises 16 residues. The V gene end was trimmed by 3 bases and the J gene end by 3 bases; junction bases not matched to a gene: 3. Germline-derived CDR1 and CDR2 are GTSNPN and SVGIG (reference sequence).

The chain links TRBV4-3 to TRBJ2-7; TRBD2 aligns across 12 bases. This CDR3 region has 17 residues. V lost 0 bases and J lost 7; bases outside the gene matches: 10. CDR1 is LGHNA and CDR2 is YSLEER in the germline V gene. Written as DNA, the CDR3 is TGCGCCAGCAGCCAAGACGGACTAGCGGGACTTTACGGAGAGCAGTACTTC. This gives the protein CASSQDGLAGLYGEQYF.